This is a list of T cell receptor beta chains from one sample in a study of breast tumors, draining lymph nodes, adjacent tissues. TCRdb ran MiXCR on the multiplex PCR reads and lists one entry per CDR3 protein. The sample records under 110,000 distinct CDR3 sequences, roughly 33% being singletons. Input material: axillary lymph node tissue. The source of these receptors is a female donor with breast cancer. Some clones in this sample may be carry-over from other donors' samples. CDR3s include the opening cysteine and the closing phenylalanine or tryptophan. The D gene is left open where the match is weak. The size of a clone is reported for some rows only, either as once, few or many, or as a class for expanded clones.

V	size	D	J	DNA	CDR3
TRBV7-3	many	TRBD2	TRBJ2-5	TGTGCCAGCAGCCCAAGTGCACTAGCGGGGAGAGAGACCCAGTACTTC	CASSPSALAGRETQYF
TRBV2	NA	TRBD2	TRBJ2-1	TGTGCCAGCAGTTTTGGGACCGTTACTTCCGGGACTACGTACAATGAGCAGTTCTTC	CASSFGTVTSGTTYNEQFF
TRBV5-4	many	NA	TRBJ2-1	TGTGCCAGCAGCTTGGGATTGGGGGGCCCGAGCTCCTACAATGAGCAGTTCTTC	CASSLGLGGPSSYNEQFF
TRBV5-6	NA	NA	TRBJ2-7	TGTGCCAGCAGAGGGGAAAGACTGGGGGCCGCAAAGCAGTACTTC	CASRGERLGAAKQYF
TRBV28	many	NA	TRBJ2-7	TGTGCCAGCCGATTAACAGGGCTAACCTACGAGCAGTACTTC	CASRLTGLTYEQYF
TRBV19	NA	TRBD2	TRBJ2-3	TGTGCCAGTAGTATACTAGCGGGGGGGTTGTCAGATACGCAGTATTTT	CASSILAGGLSDTQYF
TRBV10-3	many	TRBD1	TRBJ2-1	TGTGCCATCAGTGGAGTACAGGGGCGCAGAGGGAATGAGCAGTTCTTC	CAISGVQGRRGNEQFF
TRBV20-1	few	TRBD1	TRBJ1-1	TGCAGTGCCACGGACAGGGGTAGTTTTGGAGCTTTCTTT	CSATDRGSFGAFF
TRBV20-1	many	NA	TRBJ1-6	TGCAGTGCAACCCTCCAGAGGAGGGATTCACCCCTCCACTTT	CSATLQRRDSPLHF
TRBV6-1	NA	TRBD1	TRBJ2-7	TGTGCCAGCAGTCAAGCCGGGACAGGCCGATACGAGCAGTACTTC	CASSQAGTGRYEQYF
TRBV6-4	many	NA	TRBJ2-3	TGTGCCAGCAGTCTCGCCTCTTGGGATACGCAGTATTTT	CASSLASWDTQYF
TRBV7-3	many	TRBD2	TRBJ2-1	TGTGCCAGCAGCCTCCTAGCGGGAGAAGATGAGCAGTTCTTC	CASSLLAGEDEQFF
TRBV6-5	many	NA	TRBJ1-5	TGTGCCAGCAGCGTTCTCGCAGGGGGCAATCAGCCCCAGCATTTT	CASSVLAGGNQPQHF
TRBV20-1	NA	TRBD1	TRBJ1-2	TGCAGTGATAGAGATCGGGCAGGGGGTGGCTACACCTTC	CSDRDRAGGGYTF
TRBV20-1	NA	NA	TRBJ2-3	TGCAGTGCTTCACACCAAGATACGCAGTATTTT	CSASHQDTQYF
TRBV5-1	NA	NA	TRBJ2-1	TGCGCCAGCAGCCTCGGGACAACCAATGAGCAGTTCTTC	CASSLGTTNEQFF
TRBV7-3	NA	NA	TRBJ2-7	TGTGCCAGCAGCCCGCAGGGGAAGAACTACGAGCAGTACTTC	CASSPQGKNYEQYF
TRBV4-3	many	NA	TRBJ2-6	TGCGCCAGCAGCCAAGAAGGGGCCAACGTCCTGACTTTC	CASSQEGANVLTF
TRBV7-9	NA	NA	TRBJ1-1	TGTGCCAGCAGCTTATGGTATGAAGCTTTCTTT	CASSLWYEAFF
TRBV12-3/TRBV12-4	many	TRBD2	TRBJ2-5	TGTGCCAGCAGCCGGGGACTAGCGGGGGCCAAAGAGACCCAGTACTTC	CASSRGLAGAKETQYF
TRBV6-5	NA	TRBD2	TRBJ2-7	TGTGCCAGCAGCCCTGGGGGGGTGTACGAGCAGTACTTC	CASSPGGVYEQYF
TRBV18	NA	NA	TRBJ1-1	TGTGCCAGCTCAGTGGTGGGGGACACTGAAGCTTTCTTT	CASSVVGDTEAFF
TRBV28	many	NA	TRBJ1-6	TGTGCCAGCAGTCTAGAGACGCACGCCGATTCACCCCTCCACTTT	CASSLETHADSPLHF
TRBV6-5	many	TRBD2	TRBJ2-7	TGTGCCAGCAGTTCCCTCCAGGGAGGGCATTCCCACGAGCAGTACTTC	CASSSLQGGHSHEQYF
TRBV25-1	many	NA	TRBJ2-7	TGTGCCAGCAGTATCCGACAGGCCGAGCAGTACTTC	CASSIRQAEQYF
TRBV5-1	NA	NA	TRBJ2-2	TGCGCCAGCAGTTCTGACCGGGCCAAGGACACCGGGGAGCTGTTTTTT	CASSSDRAKDTGELFF
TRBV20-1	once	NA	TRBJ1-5	TGCAGTGCTAGGTTAGTTTCTCATCAGCCCCAGCATTTT	CSARLVSHQPQHF
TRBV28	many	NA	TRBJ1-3	TGTGCCAGCAGCTTCTTTCAACCCGGGACCTCTGGAAACACCATATATTTT	CASSFFQPGTSGNTIYF
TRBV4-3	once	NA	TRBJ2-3	TGCACCAGCAGCCAAGAGAGGGGGTACTGGACAGATACGCAGTACTTT	CTSSQERGYWTDTQYF
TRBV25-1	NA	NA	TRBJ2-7	TGTGCCAGCAGTGAATGGGGCGAGCAGTACTTC	CASSEWGEQYF
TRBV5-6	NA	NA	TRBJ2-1	TGTGCCAGCAGCAAAGGGGGGGATGAGCAGTTCTTC	CASSKGGDEQFF
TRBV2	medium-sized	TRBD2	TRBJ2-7	TGTGCCAGCAGTGAACTAGCGGGGGGTAACTACGAGCAGTACTTC	CASSELAGGNYEQYF
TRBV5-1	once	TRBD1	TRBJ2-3	TGCGCCAGCAGCTTGGAGACAGGGGCAGATACGCAGTATTTT	CASSLETGADTQYF
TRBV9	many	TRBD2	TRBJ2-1	TGTGCCAGCAGCGGGGGACTAGCGGGATACAATGAGCAGTTCTTC	CASSGGLAGYNEQFF
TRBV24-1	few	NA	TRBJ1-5	TGTGCCACCAGTGGGGGGGCGCCTCAGCCCCAGCATTTT	CATSGGAPQPQHF
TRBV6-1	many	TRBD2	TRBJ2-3	TGTGCCAGCAGTCCCCTAGCGGTACCCAGCACAGATACGCAGTATTTT	CASSPLAVPSTDTQYF
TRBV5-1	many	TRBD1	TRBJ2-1	TGCGCCAGCAGCCATGACAGGGGGGAGGGTGAGCAGTTCTTC	CASSHDRGEGEQFF
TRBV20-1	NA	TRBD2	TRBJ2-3	TGCAGTGCTGAACTAGCGGGCACAGATACGCAGTATTTT	CSAELAGTDTQYF
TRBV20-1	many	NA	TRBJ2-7	TGCAGTGCTCCCCCTAGTAGGCTCCACTACGAGCAGTACTTC	CSAPPSRLHYEQYF
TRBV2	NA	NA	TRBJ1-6	TGTGCCAGCAGTGGCCGCACCTCTAATCAACCCCCCCACTTT	CASSGRTSNQPPHF
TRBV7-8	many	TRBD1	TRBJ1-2	TGTGCCAGCAGCCCATATACGCATCCGGGACAGGCCTATGGCTACACCTTC	CASSPYTHPGQAYGYTF
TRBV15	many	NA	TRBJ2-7	TGTGCCACCAGCAGAGATATGGCGGCCCACGAGCAGTACTTC	CATSRDMAAHEQYF
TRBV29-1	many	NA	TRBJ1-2	TGCAGCGTTGAAGAATGGGATAACTATGGCTACACCTTC	CSVEEWDNYGYTF
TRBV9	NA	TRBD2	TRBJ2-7	TGTGCCAGCAGTCCTAGCGGGACACCCTACGAGCAGTACTTC	CASSPSGTPYEQYF
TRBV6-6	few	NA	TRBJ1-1	TGTGCCAGCAGTTACACGGGATTGAACACTGAAGCTTTCTTT	CASSYTGLNTEAFF
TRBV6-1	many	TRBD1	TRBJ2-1	TGTGCCAGCAGTGCCCCGGGACAGGGGAAAAGTGAGCAGTTCTTC	CASSAPGQGKSEQFF
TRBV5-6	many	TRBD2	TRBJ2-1	TGTGCCAGCAGCCGAATACTAGCGGAAGAGCAGTTCTTC	CASSRILAEEQFF
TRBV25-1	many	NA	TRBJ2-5	TGTGCCAGCGGCGAAGGCACAGCGGGTGCCTTGGAGACCCAGTACTTC	CASGEGTAGALETQYF
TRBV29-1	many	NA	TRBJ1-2	TGCAGCGTTGAAGATTCGGGGGTGGACTATGGCTACACCTTC	CSVEDSGVDYGYTF
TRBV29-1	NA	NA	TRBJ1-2	TGCAGCTTAAACGGGGGCGCGGATTATGGCTACACCTTC	CSLNGGADYGYTF
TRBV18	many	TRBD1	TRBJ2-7	TGTGCCAGCTCACCTGGTGGGACAGGGAGCCACGAGCAGTACTTC	CASSPGGTGSHEQYF
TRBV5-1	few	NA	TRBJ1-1	TGCGCCAGCAGCCAAGAAGGGGTCTTAGCTTTCTTT	CASSQEGVLAFF
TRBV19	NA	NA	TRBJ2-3	TGTGCCAGTAGCAGCGTACGGGGTGATGAGCAGTATTTT	CASSSVRGDEQYF
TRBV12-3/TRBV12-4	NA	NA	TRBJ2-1	TGTGCCAGCAGGCCCAGGTTCTTC	CASRPRFF
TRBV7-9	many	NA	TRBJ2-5	TGTGCCAGCAGCTTCAAGGGGAGGGAGACCCAGTACTTC	CASSFKGRETQYF
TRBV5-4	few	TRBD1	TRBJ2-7	TGTGCCAGCAGCGCAGGACAGGGACCCTACGAGCAGTACTTC	CASSAGQGPYEQYF